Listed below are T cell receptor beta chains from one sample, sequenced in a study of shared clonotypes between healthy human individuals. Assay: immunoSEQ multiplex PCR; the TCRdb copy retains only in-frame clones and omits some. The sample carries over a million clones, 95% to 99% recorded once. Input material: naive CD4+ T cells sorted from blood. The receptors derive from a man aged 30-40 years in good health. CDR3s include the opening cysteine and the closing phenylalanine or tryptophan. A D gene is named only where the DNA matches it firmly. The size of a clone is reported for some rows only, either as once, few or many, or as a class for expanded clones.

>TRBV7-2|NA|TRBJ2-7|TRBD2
TGTGCCAGCAGCCCCTACCCTAGCGGGGAGCAGTACTTC
CASSPYPSGEQYF
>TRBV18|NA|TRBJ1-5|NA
TGTGCCAGCTCGAGGGGGGCTGGCAACAATCAGCCCCAGCATTTT
CASSRGAGNNQPQHF
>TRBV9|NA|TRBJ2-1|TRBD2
TGTGCCAGCAGCGTTGATCTAGCGGGAGTCTACAATGAGCAGTTCTTC
CASSVDLAGVYNEQFF
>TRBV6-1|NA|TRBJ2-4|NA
TGTGCCAGCACCATACCTGGCATTCAGTACTTC
CASTIPGIQYF
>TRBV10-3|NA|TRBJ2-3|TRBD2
TGTGCCATCAATCGGGACTACACAGATACGCAGTATTTT
CAINRDYTDTQYF
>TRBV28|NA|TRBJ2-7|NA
TGTGCCAGCAGTTCACTCTCCTACTCCTACGAGCAGTACTTC
CASSSLSYSYEQYF
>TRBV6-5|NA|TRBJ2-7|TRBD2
TGTGCCAGCAGTCTAGCGGGAGGGTCTTTATACGAGCAGTACTTC
CASSLAGGSLYEQYF
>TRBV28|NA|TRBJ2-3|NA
TGTGCCAGCAGTCCGAGAGATACGCAGTATTTT
CASSPRDTQYF
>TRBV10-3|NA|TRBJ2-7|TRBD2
TGTGCCTCCGGGGCGGGAGAGTACGAGCAGTACTTC
CASGAGEYEQYF
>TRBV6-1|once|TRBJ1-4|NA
TGTGCCAGCAGTGAAAGGAGGGTCAGCGATGAAAAACTGTTTTTT
CASSERRVSDEKLFF
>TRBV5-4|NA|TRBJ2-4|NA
TGTGCCAGCAGCCACAAAGAGAGCAAAAACATTCAGTACTTC
CASSHKESKNIQYF